This T cell receptor (beta chain) was identified in a study of shared clonotypes between healthy human individuals. Genomic DNA for unsorted samples was obtained from tens of millions of PBMCs. This clone showed up just once. Its antigen is not known. The CDR3 runs 13 residues. Germline V gene lookup returns CDR1 SQVTM and CDR2 ANQGSEA. The V and J ends lost 7 bases and 10 bases, in that order; junction bases with no gene match: 13. Points from the study as a whole: Sampling involved blood alone; tissue repertoires likely differ.

Amplification in unsorted PBMC replicate PCRs started from around 310 ng DNA, which equals tens of thousands of T cell genomes. Researchers sequenced unsorted PBMC DNA using ten immunoSEQ deep assay plates. Sequencing was performed with immunoSEQ multiplex PCR; in TCRdb, only in-frame clones are kept and a portion is missing. The sample yields some 500,000 clones, approximately 77% seen once. The sample comprised PBMCs. V is TRBV29-1 and J is TRBJ1-5; 7 nucleotides align to TRBD1. This TCR derives from a middle-aged woman in good health. Some clones in this sample may be carry-over from other donors' samples. The CDR3 bases are TGCAGCGCAGGGGACAGAACGTTAGGACCCCAGCATTTT. This encodes CSAGDRTLGPQHF.